A single sample is the source of the 14 T cell receptor beta chains below, sequenced in a study of Tregs in tolerant kidney transplant recipients. Measured with immunoSEQ multiplex PCR; TCRdb has only the in-frame clones, and not every one. This table holds 25,000 to 35,000 clones. Sequencing was performed on CD8+ T cells from blood, taken before the transplant. The receptors come from a human donor who received a combined kidney and bone marrow transplant.

Points on this clone: The CDR3 end lies 3 residues beyond the end of the read and is filled in from the germline J gene. This sequence joins TRBV6-2 or TRBV6-3 and TRBJ2-1; TRBD2 aligns across 7 bases. The J segment lost 8 bases and the V segment lost 8 bases, leaving 15 bases of the junction unmatched. Germline-derived CDR1 and CDR2 are MNHEY and SVGEGT. This CDR3 comprises 15 residues. CDR3 DNA (partial): TGTGCCAGCTGGCCAAGAGCTAGCGGTACCTATGAG. Translation gives CASWPRASGTYE. The full CDR3 protein is CASWPRASGTYEQFF.

CDR3 bases read: TGCAGTAATCCGGGACAGCAGACTAGCGGGAGGAGGAACATT. Residues: CSNPGQQTSGRRNI. The complete CDR3 sequence is CSNPGQQTSGRRNIQYF. The rearrangement uses TRBV20-1 and TRBJ2-4, with 13 bases identical to TRBD2. The CDR3 is cut off 3 residues early in the read; its end comes from the germline J gene. Trimming cost V 8 bases and J 7 bases; bases outside gene matches: 17. Germline values: CDR1 DFQATT, CDR2 SNEGSKA (reference sequence). CDR3 length equals 17 residues.

The CDR3 bases that were read are TGCAGCGTTTCGGGTGGGACAGGGACTGAG. This sequence encodes CSVSGGTGTE. The full CDR3 reads CSVSGGTGTEQFF. V and J are TRBV29-1 and TRBJ2-1, with 9 bases lining up with TRBD1. The read terminates 3 residues ahead of where the CDR3 ends, so the germline J gene completes it. This CDR3 spans 13 amino acids. J was trimmed by 9 bases and V by 5 bases; bases with no gene match: 8. CDR1 is SQVTM, CDR2 ANQGSEA, per germline.

On this clone itself: The read ends 3 residues early relative to the CDR3; the germline J gene fills the gap. The chain recombines TRBV7-6 with TRBJ1-1; D is undetermined. The CDR3 has 14 amino acids. The germline gives CDR1 SGHVS, CDR2 FNYEAQ. The V and J ends lost 5 bases and 3 bases respectively, with 13 bases between them. CDR3 DNA (partial): TGTGCCAGCAGCCTAAGGGTACACGACACTGAA. This codes for CASSLRVHDTE. In full, the CDR3 is CASSLRVHDTEAFF.

A note on this clone: The read ends 3 residues early relative to the CDR3; the germline J gene fills the gap. The rearrangement links TRBV19 to TRBJ2-5; 11 bases are shared with TRBD2. The germline CDR1 and CDR2 sequences are LNHDA and SQIVND (reference sequence). V was clipped by 0 bases and J by 4 bases; unmatched bases: 10. CDR3 length: 18 amino acids. The sequenced part of the CDR3 DNA is TGTGCCAGTAGTATAGATACAGGGCCACTAGCGGGAGCAGAGACC. It translates to CASSIDTGPLAGAET. The whole CDR3 sequence is CASSIDTGPLAGAETQYF.

About this clone itself: The read terminates 3 residues before the CDR3 end, so the remaining end is supplied by the germline J gene. The rearrangement joins TRBV19 to TRBJ1-1; D unresolved. This CDR3 has 12 amino acids. The V end was cut by 6 bases, the J end by 6 bases, with 11 bases between. Germline loops: CDR1 LNHDA, CDR2 SQIVND (reference sequence). CDR3 DNA (partial): TGTGCCAGTAGATTCGGAGGGTCTGAA. It codes for CASRFGGSE. The CDR3 reads in full as CASRFGGSEAFF.

As concerns this clone: The sequenced fragment ends 3 residues before the CDR3 boundary, so the rest is inferred from the germline J gene. The chain recombines TRBV6-2 or TRBV6-3 with TRBJ2-2; 11 positions match TRBD1. The CDR3 is 16 residues long. Trimming removed 6 bases from V and 4 bases from J; junction bases left unmatched: 7. The germline V gene encodes CDR1 MNHEY and CDR2 SVGEGT. The CDR3 loop is CASSRTGTGGTGELFF. The sequenced part of the CDR3 DNA is TGTGCCAGCAGCCGAACCGGGACAGGGGGCACCGGGGAG.

Details on this clone: Coverage ceases 3 residues before the CDR3 finishes, and the germline J gene fills in the end. The chain joins TRBV7-9 to TRBJ2-2; 12 bases are shared with TRBD2. The CDR3 length is 14 residues. CDR1 is SEHNR and CDR2 is FQNEAQ in the germline V gene (reference sequence). V lost 5 bases and J lost 7; bases outside the gene matches: 2. Partial CDR3 DNA: TGTGCCAGCAGCCGACTAGCGGGAGTCGGGGAG. Translation gives CASSRLAGVGE. The whole CDR3 is CASSRLAGVGELFF.

Turning to this clone: From the germline J gene comes the end of the CDR3, since the read stops 3 residues before it. The chain links TRBV5-6 to TRBJ1-1; D call uncertain. The CDR3 runs 13 residues. The V end was cut by 4 bases, the J end by 1 base, with 8 bases between. CDR1 is SGHDT and CDR2 is YYEEEE in the germline V gene. The sequenced CDR3 bases are TGTGCCAGCAGCCTATCGAAGAACACTGAA. It is translated as CASSLSKNTE. The whole CDR3 sequence is CASSLSKNTEAFF.

To note about this clone: The CDR3 end is not reached by the read, which stops 3 residues before it; the germline J gene fills it in. This chain connects TRBV19 to TRBJ2-7; 10 bases fit TRBD1. V trimming: 5 bases; J trimming: 3 bases; junction bases outside the gene matches: 1. The V gene's germline CDR1 is LNHDA and CDR2 SQIVND (reference sequence). This CDR3 region has 13 residues. This chain's CDR3 is CASSRTGGYEQYF. The CDR3 DNA, read in part, is TGTGCCAGTAGTCGGACAGGGGGCTACGAG.

Comments on this clone: The read stops 3 residues short of the end of the CDR3; the missing end is completed from the germline J gene. The chain carries TRBV5-1 and TRBJ1-2; 9 nucleotides agree with TRBD1. With 6 bases clipped from V and 7 bases from J, the junction kept 7 bases outside the gene matches. This CDR3 is built from 13 residues. Germline-derived CDR1 and CDR2 are SGHRS and YFSETQ. The CDR3 loop reads CASTGTGLFGYTF. The part of the CDR3 DNA that was read is TGCGCCAGCACCGGGACAGGGCTTTTTGGC. The entire variable domain, with the rest obtained from reference TRBV5-1 and TRBJ1-2, is as follows: KAGVTQTPRYLIKTRGQQVTLSCSPISGHRSVSWYQQTPGQGLQFLFEYFSETQRNKGNFPGRFSGRQFSNSRSEMNVSTLELGDSALYLCASTGTGLFGYTFGSGTRLTVV.

About this clone: The read comes to an end 3 residues before the CDR3 does, leaving the germline J gene to fill in the end. The chain links TRBV7-9 to TRBJ1-6, with D possibly TRBD1 on 5 matching bases. The CDR3 runs to 14 residues. The germline CDR1 and CDR2 sequences are SEHNR and FQNEAQ (reference sequence). This CDR3 is CASSPDSPLNPLHF. Partial CDR3 DNA: TGTGCCAGCAGCCCAGACAGCCCTTTAAACCCC.

As regards this clone: The read ends 3 residues early relative to the CDR3; the germline J gene fills the gap. This chain joins TRBV7-9 and TRBJ1-2; possibly TRBD1 for D (5 bases). The CDR3 is made up of 13 amino acids. Trimming shortened V by 0 bases and J by 6 bases, and 8 bases separated the two germline ends. CDR1 and CDR2 (germline): SEHNR, FQNEAQ (reference sequence). The CDR3 loop is CASSLALGDGYTF. The part of the CDR3 DNA that was read is TGTGCCAGCAGCTTAGCGCTAGGGGATGGC.

With regard to this clone: The read ends 3 residues shy of where the CDR3 ends; the end is completed using the germline J gene. This chain uses TRBV6-1 with TRBJ1-2; perhaps TRBD1 as D (5 bases). The CDR3 runs 14 residues. Germline lookup yields CDR1 MNHNS and CDR2 SASEGT. The ends were cut back, 4 bases at V and 6 bases at J, with 15 bases in the middle. Partial CDR3 DNA: TGTGCCAGCAGTGGTGACAGCTTTGACCATGGC. This sequence encodes CASSGDSFDHG. In full, the CDR3 reads CASSGDSFDHGYTF.